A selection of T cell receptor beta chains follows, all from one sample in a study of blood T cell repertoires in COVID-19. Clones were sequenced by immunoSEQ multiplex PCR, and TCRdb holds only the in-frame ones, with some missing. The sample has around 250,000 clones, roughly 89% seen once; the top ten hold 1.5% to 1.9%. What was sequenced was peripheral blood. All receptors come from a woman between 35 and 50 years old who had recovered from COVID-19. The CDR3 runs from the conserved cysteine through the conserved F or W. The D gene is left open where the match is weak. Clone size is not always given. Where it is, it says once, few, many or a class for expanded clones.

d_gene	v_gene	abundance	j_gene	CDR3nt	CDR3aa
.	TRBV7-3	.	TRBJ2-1	TGTGCCAGCAGCTTACTGGGGGGCTCCTACAATGAGCAGTTCTTC	CASSLLGGSYNEQFF
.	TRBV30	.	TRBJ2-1	TGTGCCTGGAGTCCCCTACCTTCGTACAATGAGCAGTTCTTC	CAWSPLPSYNEQFF
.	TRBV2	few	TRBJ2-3	TGTGCCAGCAAATATCGGACTACGCGAGATACGCAGTATTTT	CASKYRTTRDTQYF
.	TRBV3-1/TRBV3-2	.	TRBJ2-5	TGTGCCAGCAGCCTGAGGGGGCGGGGGGCACAAGAGACCCAGTACTTC	CASSLRGRGAQETQYF
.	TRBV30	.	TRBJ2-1	TGTGCCTGCCAAGGAGGATGGGGAAAGTCAAGGCGTGAGCAGTTCTTC	CACQGGWGKSRREQFF
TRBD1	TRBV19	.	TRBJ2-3	TGTGCCAGTAGTATCGGATACAGGGGGACCACACACACAGATACGCAGTATTTT	CASSIGYRGTTHTDTQYF
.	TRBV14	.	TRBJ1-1	TGTGCCAGCAGCCAAGCGGGTTATGAAGCTTTCTTT	CASSQAGYEAFF
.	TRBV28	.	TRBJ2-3	TGTGCCAGCGTAGACTTTCACACAGATACGCAGTATTTT	CASVDFHTDTQYF
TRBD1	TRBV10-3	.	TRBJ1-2	TGTGCCATCAGTGGAATACAGGGGTTCTATGGCTACACCTTC	CAISGIQGFYGYTF
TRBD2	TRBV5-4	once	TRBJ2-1	TGTGCCAGCACCTATGGGGGGGTAGGGAATGAGCAGTTCTTC	CASTYGGVGNEQFF
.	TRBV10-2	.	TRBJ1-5	TGCGCCAGCAGTGAGTTTACAGGTGATCAGCCCCAGCATTTT	CASSEFTGDQPQHF
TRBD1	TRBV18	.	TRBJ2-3	TGTGCCAGCTCTCCTCGGACAGGGTCTAGCACAGATACGCAGTATTTT	CASSPRTGSSTDTQYF
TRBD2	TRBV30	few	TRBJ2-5	TGTGCCTGGAGTCGGGGGGGAGAGACCCAGTACTTC	CAWSRGGETQYF
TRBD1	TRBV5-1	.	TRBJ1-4	TGCGCCAGCAGCGTGGGGACAGTTCCCGCAACTAATGAAAAACTGTTTTTT	CASSVGTVPATNEKLFF
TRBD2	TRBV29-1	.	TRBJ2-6	TGCAGCGTTGGGGAGGGGTCTGGGGCCAACGTCCTGACTTTC	CSVGEGSGANVLTF
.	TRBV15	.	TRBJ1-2	TGTGCCACCAGCAGAGATTTAAGACAGGAGCGTGTGAGCTACACCTTC	CATSRDLRQERVSYTF
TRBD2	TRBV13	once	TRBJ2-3	TGTGCCAGCAGCTTAAGGCTAGCGGGGGTCACAGATACGCAGTATTTT	CASSLRLAGVTDTQYF
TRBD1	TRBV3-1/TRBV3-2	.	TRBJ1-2	TGTGCCAGCAGCCGAGGGGGCGCTTGGTATGGCTACACCTTC	CASSRGGAWYGYTF
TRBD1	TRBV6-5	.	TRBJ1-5	TGTGCCAGCAGCGTGACAGGGGGCATGGGTCAGCCCCAGCATTTT	CASSVTGGMGQPQHF
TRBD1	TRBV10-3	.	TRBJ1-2	TGTGCCATCACCGGAGGGGGCGGGTATGGCTACACCTTC	CAITGGGGYGYTF
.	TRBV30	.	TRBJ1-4	TGTGCCTGGAGTCTAGGGAGTGAAAAACTGTTTTTT	CAWSLGSEKLFF
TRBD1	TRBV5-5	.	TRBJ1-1	TGTGCCAGTCTTCCCGGGACAGGGACTGAAGCTTTCTTT	CASLPGTGTEAFF
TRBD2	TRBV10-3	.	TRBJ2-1	TGTGCCATCAACAGACTAGCGGGGAGCTACAATGAGCAGTTCTTC	CAINRLAGSYNEQFF
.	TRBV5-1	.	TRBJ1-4	TGCGCCAGCAGCTGGAGCCCTACCCCAACTAATCAAAAACTGTTTTTT	CASSWSPTPTNQKLFF
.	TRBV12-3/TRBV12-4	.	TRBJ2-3	TGTGCCAGCAGCACGACAGGCACAGATACGCAGTATTTT	CASSTTGTDTQYF
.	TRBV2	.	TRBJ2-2	TGTGCCAGCGGGAGAGGCACCGGGGAGCTGTTTTTT	CASGRGTGELFF
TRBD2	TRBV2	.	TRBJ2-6	TGTGCCAGCAGGGGGAGGGTTTACCTGATCGGGGCCAACGTCCTGACTTTC	CASRGRVYLIGANVLTF
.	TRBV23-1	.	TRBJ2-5	TGCGCCAGTCGTGAAGCAGGGTGGGCGTCAGAGACCCAGTACTTC	CASREAGWASETQYF
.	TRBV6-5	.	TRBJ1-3	TGTGCCAGCAGTTGGGGCAGGGGTTCGAACACCATATATTTT	CASSWGRGSNTIYF
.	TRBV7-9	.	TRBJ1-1	TGTGCCAGCACCCGGAGGCGGTGGGGACATCTGAACACTGAAGCTTTCTTT	CASTRRRWGHLNTEAFF
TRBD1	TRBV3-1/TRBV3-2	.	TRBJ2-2	TGTGCCAGCAGGGGGACAGGGCGGGTCGGGGAGCTGTTTTTT	CASRGTGRVGELFF
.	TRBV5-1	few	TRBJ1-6	TGCGCCAGCAGCCCTATTGACAGTAATTCACCCCTCCACTTT	CASSPIDSNSPLHF
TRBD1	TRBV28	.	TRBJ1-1	TGTGCCAGCCTAACGACGGGACAGATGAACACTGAAGCTTTCTTT	CASLTTGQMNTEAFF
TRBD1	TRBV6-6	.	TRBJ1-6	TGTGCCAGCAAACAGGGGTCTTCACCCCTCCACTTT	CASKQGSSPLHF
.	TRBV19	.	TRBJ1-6	TGTGCCAGTAGTATAGATCTTGTGGACAGTAATTCACCCCTCCACTTT	CASSIDLVDSNSPLHF
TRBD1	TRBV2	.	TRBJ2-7	TGTGCCAGCAGGATGGGACGCCCCCGGGACAGGGAATACGAGCAGTACTTC	CASRMGRPRDREYEQYF
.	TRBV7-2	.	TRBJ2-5	TGTGCCAGCAGCTTAGCGACTGGGACCCAGTACTTC	CASSLATGTQYF
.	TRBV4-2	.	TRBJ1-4	TGTGCCAGCAGCCAAGAGGGGACTAAGAGGGAAAAACTGTTTTTT	CASSQEGTKREKLFF
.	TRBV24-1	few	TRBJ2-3	TGTGCCACCAGGGCTAGCGATTCGACAGATACGCAGTATTTT	CATRASDSTDTQYF
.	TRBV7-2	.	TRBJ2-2	TGTGCCAGCAGCTTGACAGCAAACACCGGGGAGCTGTTTTTT	CASSLTANTGELFF
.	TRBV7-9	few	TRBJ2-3	TGTGCCAGCAGCTCTCCGGTTGGAGAACTAAAGGCCCCCACAGATACGCAGTATTTT	CASSSPVGELKAPTDTQYF
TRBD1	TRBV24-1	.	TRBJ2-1	TGTGCCACCAGTGCTAACCGGGACAGGGGGCACCATGAGCAGTTCTTC	CATSANRDRGHHEQFF
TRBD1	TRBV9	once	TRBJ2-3	TGTGCTAGCAGCGGGACAGGGGGCGCAGATACGCAGTATTTT	CASSGTGGADTQYF
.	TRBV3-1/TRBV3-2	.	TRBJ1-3	TGTGCCAGCAGCCAGCGGTCTGGAAACACCATATATTTT	CASSQRSGNTIYF
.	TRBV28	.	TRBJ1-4	TGTGCCAGCATAGCAGGGGATCGTGAAAAACTGTTTTTT	CASIAGDREKLFF
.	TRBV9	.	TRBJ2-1	TGTGCCAGCAGCCCTCGACAGGGAGGCTACAATGAGCAGTTCTTC	CASSPRQGGYNEQFF
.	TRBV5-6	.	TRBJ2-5	TGTGCCAGCAGCGTGGGATCTCGCCGGGAGACCCAGTACTTC	CASSVGSRRETQYF
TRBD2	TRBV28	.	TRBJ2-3	TGTGCCAGCAGTTCGGCGGGGGTTAGCACAGATACGCAGTATTTT	CASSSAGVSTDTQYF
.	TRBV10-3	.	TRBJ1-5	TGTGCCATCAGTGACGGGGAGCGGAGCAATCAGCCCCAGCATTTT	CAISDGERSNQPQHF
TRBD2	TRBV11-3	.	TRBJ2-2	TGTGCCAGCAGCTTAGGTGGGCTAGCGGGAGACACCGGGGAGCTGTTTTTT	CASSLGGLAGDTGELFF
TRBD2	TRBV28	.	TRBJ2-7	TGTGCCAGCAGTTCCCTGAGCGGGAGCTACGAGCAGTACTTC	CASSSLSGSYEQYF
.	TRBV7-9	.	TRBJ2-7	TGTGCCAGCAGCTTAGGACAGGACGGTCGGGTATACGAGCAGTACTTC	CASSLGQDGRVYEQYF
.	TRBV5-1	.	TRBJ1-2	TGCGCCAGCAGCTTGGCCCCAAGGGAGGGGAGCTATGGCTACACCTTC	CASSLAPREGSYGYTF
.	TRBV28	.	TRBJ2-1	TGTGCCAGCAGGTTGGCGAGGTACAATGAGCAGTTCTTC	CASRLARYNEQFF
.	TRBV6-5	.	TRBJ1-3	TGTGCCAGCCGCTTCCAGAAATCCCCAAACACCATATATTTT	CASRFQKSPNTIYF